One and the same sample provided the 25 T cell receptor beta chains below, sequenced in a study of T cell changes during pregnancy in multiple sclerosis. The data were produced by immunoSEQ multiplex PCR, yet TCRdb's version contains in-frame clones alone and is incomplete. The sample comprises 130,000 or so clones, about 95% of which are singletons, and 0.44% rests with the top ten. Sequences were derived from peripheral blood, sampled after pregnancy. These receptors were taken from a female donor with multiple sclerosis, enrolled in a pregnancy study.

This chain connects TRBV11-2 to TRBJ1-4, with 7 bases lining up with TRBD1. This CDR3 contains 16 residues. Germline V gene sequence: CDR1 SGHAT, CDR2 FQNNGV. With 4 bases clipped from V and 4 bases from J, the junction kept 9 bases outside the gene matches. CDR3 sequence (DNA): TGTGCCAGCAGCTCCCCCCCCGGGACAGTTAATGAAAAACTGTTTTTT. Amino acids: CASSSPPGTVNEKLFF. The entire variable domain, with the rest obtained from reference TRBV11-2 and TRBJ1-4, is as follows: EAGVAQSPRYKIIEKRQSVAFWCNPISGHATLYWYQQILGQGPKLLIQFQNNGVVDDSQLPKDRFSAERLKGVDSTLKIQPAKLEDSAVYLCASSSPPGTVNEKLFFGSGTQLSVL.

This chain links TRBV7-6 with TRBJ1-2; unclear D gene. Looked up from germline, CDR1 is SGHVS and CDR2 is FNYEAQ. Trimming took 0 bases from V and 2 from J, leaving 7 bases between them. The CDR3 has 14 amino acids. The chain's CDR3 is CASSLAPGNYGYTF. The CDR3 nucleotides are TGTGCCAGCAGCTTAGCTCCGGGGAACTATGGCTACACCTTC.

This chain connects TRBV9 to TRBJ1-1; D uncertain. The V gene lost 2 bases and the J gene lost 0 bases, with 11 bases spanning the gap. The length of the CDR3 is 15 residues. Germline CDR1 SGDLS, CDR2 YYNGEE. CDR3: CASSVQNMMNTEAFF. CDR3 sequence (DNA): TGTGCCAGCAGCGTCCAGAATATGATGAACACTGAAGCTTTCTTT. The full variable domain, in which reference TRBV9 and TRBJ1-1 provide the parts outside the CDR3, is DSGVTQTPKHLITATGQRVTLRCSPRSGDLSVYWYQQSLDQGLQFLIQYYNGEERAKGNILERFSAQQFPDLHSELNLSSLELGDSALYFCASSVQNMMNTEAFFGQGTRLTVV.

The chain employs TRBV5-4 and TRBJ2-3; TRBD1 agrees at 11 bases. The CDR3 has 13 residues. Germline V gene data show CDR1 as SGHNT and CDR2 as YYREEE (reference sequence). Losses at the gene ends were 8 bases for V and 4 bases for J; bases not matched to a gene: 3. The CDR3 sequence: CARGDRGSDTQYF. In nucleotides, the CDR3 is TGTGCCAGGGGGGACAGGGGGTCAGATACGCAGTATTTT.

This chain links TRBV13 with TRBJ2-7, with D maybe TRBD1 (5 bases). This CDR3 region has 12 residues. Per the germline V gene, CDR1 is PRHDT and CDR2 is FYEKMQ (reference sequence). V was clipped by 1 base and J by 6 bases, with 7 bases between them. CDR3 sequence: CASSLDRSEQYF. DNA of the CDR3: TGTGCCAGCAGCTTAGACAGGTCCGAGCAGTACTTC.

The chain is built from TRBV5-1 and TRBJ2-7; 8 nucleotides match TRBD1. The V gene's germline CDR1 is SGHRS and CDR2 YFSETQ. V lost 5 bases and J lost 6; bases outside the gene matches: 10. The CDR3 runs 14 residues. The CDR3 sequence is CASSLGTGAIEQYF. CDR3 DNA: TGCGCCAGCAGTCTCGGGACAGGAGCGATCGAGCAGTACTTC.

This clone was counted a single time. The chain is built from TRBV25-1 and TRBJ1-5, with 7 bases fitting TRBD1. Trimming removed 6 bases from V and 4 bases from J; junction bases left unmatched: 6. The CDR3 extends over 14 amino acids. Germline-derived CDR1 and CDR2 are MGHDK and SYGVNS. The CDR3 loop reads CASSPGTANQPQHF. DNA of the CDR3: TGTGCCAGCAGCCCCGGGACAGCGAATCAGCCCCAGCATTTT.

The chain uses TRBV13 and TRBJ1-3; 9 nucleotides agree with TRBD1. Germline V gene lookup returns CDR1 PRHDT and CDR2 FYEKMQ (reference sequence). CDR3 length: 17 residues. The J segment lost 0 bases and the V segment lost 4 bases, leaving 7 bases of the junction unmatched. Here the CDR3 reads CASSSPGQGHSGNTIYF. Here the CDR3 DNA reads TGTGCCAGCAGCTCCCCGGGACAGGGCCACTCTGGAAACACCATATATTTT.

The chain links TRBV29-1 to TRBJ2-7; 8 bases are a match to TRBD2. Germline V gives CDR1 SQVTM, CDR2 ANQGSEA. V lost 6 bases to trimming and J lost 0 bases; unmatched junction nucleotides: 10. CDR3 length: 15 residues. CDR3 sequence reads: CSVTPLAGSSYEQYF. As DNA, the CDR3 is TGCAGCGTGACCCCTTTAGCGGGAAGCTCCTACGAGCAGTACTTC.

The CDR3 DNA reads TGTGCCAGCAGCGTAGCTACAGGGGGCGGGGAAGGCTACACCTTC. Protein sequence: CASSVATGGGEGYTF. The rearrangement links TRBV9 to TRBJ1-2, with 9 bases identical to TRBD1. The V gene's germline CDR1 is SGDLS and CDR2 YYNGEE. J was trimmed by 8 bases and V by 0 bases; bases with no gene match: 8. The CDR3 has 15 residues.

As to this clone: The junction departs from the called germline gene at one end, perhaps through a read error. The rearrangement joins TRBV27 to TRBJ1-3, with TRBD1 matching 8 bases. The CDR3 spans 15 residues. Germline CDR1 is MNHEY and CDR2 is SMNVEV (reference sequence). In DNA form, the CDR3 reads TGTGCCAGCCGTGGACAGGGTCGTTCGTCGGATCAAAGGGCGTTT. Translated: CASRGQGRSSDQRAF.

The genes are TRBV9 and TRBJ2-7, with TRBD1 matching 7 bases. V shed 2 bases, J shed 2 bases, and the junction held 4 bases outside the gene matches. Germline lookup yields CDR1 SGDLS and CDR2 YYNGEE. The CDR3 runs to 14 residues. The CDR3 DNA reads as TGTGCCAGCAGCGTTTCCCAGGGGGCCTACGAGCAGTACTTC. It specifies CASSVSQGAYEQYF.

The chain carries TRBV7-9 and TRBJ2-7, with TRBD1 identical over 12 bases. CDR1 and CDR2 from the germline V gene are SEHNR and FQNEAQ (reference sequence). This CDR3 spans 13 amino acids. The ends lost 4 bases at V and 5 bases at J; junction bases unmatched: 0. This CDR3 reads CASSWDRGHEQYF. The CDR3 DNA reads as TGTGCCAGCAGCTGGGACAGGGGGCACGAGCAGTACTTC.

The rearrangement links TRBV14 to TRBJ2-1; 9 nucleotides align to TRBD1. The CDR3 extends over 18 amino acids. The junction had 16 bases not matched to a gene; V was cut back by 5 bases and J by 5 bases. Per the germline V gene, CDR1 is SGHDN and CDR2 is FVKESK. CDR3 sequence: CASSYGTGYHRANNEQFF. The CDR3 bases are TGTGCCAGCAGCTATGGGACAGGGTATCATCGGGCAAACAATGAGCAGTTCTTC.

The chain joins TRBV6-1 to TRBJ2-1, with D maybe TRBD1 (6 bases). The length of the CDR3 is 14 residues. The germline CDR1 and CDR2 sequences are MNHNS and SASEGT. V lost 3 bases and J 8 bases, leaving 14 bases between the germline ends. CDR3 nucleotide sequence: TGTGCCAGCAGTGACAGGGGCTCTGGCGATGAGCAGTTCTTC. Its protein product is CASSDRGSGDEQFF.

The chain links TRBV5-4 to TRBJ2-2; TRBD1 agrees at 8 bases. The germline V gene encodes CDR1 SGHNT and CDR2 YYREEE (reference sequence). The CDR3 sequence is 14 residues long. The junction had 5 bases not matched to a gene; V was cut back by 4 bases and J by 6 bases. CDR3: CASSVTGAAGELFF. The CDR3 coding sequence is TGTGCCAGCAGCGTGACAGGGGCGGCCGGGGAGCTGTTTTTT.

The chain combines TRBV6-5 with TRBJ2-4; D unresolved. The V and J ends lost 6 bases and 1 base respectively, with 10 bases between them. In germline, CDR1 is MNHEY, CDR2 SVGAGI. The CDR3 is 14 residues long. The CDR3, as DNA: TGTGCCAGCAGCCCCTCTTTGGCCAAAAACATTCAGTACTTC. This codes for CASSPSLAKNIQYF.

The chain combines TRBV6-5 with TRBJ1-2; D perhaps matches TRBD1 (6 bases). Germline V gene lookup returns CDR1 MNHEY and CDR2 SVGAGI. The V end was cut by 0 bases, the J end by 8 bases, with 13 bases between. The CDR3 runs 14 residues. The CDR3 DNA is TGTGCCAGCAGTTACTCGAGGCAGGGGAAAGGCTACACCTTC. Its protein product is CASSYSRQGKGYTF.

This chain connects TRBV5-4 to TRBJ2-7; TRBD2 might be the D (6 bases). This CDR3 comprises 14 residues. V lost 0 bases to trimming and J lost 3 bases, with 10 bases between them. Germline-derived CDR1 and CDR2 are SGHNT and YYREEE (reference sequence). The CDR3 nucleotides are TGTGCCAGCAGCTTGGGCGGGATAGGCTACGAGCAGTACTTC. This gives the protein CASSLGGIGYEQYF.

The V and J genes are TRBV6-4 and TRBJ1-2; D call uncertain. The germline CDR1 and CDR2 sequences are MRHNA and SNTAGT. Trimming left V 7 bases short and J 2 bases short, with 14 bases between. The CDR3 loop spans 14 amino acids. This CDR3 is CASTTTPRNYGYTF. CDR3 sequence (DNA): TGTGCCAGCACTACGACTCCCCGAAACTATGGCTACACCTTC.

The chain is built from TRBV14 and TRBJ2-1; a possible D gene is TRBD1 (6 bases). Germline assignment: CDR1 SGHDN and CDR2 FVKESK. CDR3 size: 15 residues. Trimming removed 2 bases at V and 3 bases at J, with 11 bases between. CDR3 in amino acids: CASSQLGGRYNEQFF. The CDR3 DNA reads TGTGCCAGCAGCCAACTAGGGGGACGCTACAATGAGCAGTTCTTC.

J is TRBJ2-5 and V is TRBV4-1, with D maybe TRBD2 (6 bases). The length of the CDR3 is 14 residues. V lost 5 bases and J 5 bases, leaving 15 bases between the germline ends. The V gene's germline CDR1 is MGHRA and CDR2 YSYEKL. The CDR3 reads CASSSPRGGETQYF. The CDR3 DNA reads TGCGCCAGCAGCTCCCCAAGGGGAGGTGAGACCCAGTACTTC.

Written as DNA, the CDR3 is TGTGCCAGTAGTTTTCTAGGAACAGATACGCAGTATTTT. The encoded protein is CASSFLGTDTQYF. The chain employs TRBV19 and TRBJ2-3; D is uncertain. The length of the CDR3 is 13 residues. Germline V gives CDR1 LNHDA, CDR2 SQIVND (reference sequence). The V end lost 5 bases, the J end lost 3 bases, and 9 bases lay between the germline ends.

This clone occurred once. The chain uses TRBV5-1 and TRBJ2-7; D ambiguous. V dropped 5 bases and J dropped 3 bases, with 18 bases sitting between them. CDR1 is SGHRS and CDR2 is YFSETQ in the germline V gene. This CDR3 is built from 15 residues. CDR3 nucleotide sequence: TGCGCCAGCAGACCTACTATAGATCATCACTACGAGCAGTACTTC. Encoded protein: CASRPTIDHHYEQYF.

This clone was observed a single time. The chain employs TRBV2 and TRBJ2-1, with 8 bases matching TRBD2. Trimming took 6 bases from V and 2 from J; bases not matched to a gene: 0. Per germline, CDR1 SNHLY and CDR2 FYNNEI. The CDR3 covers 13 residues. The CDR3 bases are TGTGCCAGCAGACTAGCGGCCTACAATGAGCAGTTCTTC. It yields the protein CASRLAAYNEQFF.